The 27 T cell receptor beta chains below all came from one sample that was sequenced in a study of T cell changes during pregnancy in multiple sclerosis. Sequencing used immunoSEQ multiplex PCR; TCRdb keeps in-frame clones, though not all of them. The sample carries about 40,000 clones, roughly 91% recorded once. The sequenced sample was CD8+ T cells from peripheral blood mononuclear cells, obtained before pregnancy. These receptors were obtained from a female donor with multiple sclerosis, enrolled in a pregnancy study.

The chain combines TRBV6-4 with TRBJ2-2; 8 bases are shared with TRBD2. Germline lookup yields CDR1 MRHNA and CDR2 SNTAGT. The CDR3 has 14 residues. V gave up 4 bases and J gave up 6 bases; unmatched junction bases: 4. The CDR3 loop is CASSVSGSPGELFF. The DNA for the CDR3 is TGTGCCAGCAGTGTCAGCGGGAGCCCCGGGGAGCTGTTTTTT.

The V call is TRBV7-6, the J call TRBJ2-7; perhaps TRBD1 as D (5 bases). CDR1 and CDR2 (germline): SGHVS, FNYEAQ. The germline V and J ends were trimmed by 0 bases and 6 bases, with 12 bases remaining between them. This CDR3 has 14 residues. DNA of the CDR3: TGTGCCAGCAGCTTAGCGGGTCAGGGATCCGAGCAGTACTTC. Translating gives CASSLAGQGSEQYF.

The CDR3 region is CAWSSGNSYEQYF. The CDR3 coding sequence is TGTGCCTGGAGTAGCGGAAACTCCTACGAGCAGTACTTC. The gene calls are TRBV30 and TRBJ2-7; D is possibly TRBD2 (5 bases). With 2 bases removed from V and 0 bases from J, the gap between germline ends came to 8 bases. The germline CDR1 and CDR2 sequences are GTSNPN and SVGIG (reference sequence). This CDR3 has 13 residues.

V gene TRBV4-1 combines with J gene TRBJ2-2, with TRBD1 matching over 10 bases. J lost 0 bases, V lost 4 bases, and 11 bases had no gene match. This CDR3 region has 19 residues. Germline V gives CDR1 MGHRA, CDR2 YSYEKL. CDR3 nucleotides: TGCGCCAGCAGCCCCCCGGGACAGGGGCCATCCCCGAACACCGGGGAGCTGTTTTTT. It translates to CASSPPGQGPSPNTGELFF.

The CDR3 reads CASTLTGVKETQYF. For the CDR3, the DNA is TGCGCCAGCACCCTGACAGGAGTAAAAGAGACCCAGTACTTC. V and J are TRBV10-1 and TRBJ2-5; possibly TRBD1 for D (6 bases). V dropped 7 bases and J dropped 3 bases, with 15 bases sitting between them. The CDR3 covers 14 residues. Germline-derived CDR1 and CDR2 are WNHNN and SYGVQD (reference sequence).

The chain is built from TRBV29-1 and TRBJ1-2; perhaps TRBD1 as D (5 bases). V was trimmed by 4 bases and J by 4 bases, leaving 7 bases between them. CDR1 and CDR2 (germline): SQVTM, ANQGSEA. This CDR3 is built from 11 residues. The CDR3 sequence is CSVGDSYGYTF. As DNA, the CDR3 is TGCAGCGTTGGAGACAGCTATGGCTACACCTTC.

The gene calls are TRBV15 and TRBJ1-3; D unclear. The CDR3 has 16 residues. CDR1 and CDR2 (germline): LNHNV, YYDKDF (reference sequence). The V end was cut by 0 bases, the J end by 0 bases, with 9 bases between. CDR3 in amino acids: CATSRERELSGNTIYF. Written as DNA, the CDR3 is TGTGCCACCAGCAGAGAACGGGAGCTCTCTGGAAACACCATATATTTT.

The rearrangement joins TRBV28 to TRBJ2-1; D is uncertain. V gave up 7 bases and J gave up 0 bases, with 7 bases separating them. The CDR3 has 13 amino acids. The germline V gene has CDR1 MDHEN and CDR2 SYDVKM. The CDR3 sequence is CASTISSYNEQFF. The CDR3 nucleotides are TGTGCCAGCACCATCAGCTCCTACAATGAGCAGTTCTTC.

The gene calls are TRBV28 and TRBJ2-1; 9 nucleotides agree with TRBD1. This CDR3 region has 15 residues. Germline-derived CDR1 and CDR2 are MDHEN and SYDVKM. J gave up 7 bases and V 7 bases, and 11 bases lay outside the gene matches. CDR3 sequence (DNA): TGTGCCAGCAAAGGGACAGGGAAAACTTGGAATGAGCAGTTCTTC. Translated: CASKGTGKTWNEQFF. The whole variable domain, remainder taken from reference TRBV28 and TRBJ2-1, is DVKVTQSSRYLVKRTGEKVFLECVQDMDHENMFWYRQDPGLGLRLIYFSYDVKMKEKGDIPEGYSVSREKKERFSLILESASTNQTSMYLCASKGTGKTWNEQFFGPGTRLTVL.

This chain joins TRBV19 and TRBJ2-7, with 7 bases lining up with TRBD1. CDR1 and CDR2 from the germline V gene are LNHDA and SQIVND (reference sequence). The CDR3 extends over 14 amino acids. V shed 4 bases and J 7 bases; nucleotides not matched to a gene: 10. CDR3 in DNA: TGTGCCAGTAGTACTTCCGAGGGGGCCCGGGAGCAGTACTTC. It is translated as CASSTSEGAREQYF.

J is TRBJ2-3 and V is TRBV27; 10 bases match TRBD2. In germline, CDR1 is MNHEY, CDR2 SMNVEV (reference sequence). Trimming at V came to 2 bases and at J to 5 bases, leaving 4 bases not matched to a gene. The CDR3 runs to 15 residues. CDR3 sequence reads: CASSLGGLARDTQYF. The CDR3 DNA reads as TGTGCCAGCAGTTTAGGGGGACTAGCGAGAGATACGCAGTATTTT.

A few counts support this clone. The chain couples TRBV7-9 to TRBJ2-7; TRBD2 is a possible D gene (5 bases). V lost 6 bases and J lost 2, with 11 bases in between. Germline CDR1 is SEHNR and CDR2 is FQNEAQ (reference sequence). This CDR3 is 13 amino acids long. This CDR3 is CASREAAAYEQYF. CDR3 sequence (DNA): TGTGCCAGCAGGGAGGCGGCGGCCTACGAGCAGTACTTC.

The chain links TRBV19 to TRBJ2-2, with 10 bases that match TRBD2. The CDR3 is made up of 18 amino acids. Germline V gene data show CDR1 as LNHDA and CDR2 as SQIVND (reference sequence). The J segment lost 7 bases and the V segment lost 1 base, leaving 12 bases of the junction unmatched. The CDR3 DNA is TGTGCCAGTAGTATAGTCGGGCCTAGCGGGAGCGAGGGCGGGGAGCTGTTTTTT. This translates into CASSIVGPSGSEGGELFF.

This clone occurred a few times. The CDR3 region has the DNA TGTGCCAGCAGCTTGGGTACCTACGAGCAGTACTTC. Translated: CASSLGTYEQYF. The rearrangement links TRBV5-4 to TRBJ2-7; D is unclear. The CDR3 has 12 residues. With 0 bases removed from V and 2 bases from J, the gap between germline ends came to 3 bases. Per germline, CDR1 SGHNT and CDR2 YYREEE (reference sequence).

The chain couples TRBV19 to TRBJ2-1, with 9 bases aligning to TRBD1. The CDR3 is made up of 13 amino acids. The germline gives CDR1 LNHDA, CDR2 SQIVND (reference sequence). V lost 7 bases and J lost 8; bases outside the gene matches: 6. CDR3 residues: CASTRTGVDEQFF. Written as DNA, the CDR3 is TGTGCCAGTACTCGGACAGGGGTTGATGAGCAGTTCTTC.

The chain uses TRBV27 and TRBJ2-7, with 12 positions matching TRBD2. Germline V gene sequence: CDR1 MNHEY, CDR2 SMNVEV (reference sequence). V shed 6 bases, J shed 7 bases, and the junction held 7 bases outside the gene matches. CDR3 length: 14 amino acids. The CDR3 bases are TGTGCCAGCAGCCGACTAGCGGGGGATTTAGAGCAGTACTTC. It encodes CASSRLAGDLEQYF.

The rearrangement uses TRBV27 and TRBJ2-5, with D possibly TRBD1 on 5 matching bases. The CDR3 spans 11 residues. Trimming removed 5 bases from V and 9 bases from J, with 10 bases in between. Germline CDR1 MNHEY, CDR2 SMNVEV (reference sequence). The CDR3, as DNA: TGTGCCAGCAGTCAGGGCAATGCCCAGTACTTC. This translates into CASSQGNAQYF.

The CDR3: CASSLSTGHYGYTF. CDR3 nucleotide sequence: TGTGCCAGCAGTTTATCGACAGGGCATTATGGCTACACCTTC. V is TRBV27 and J is TRBJ1-2; 7 bases match TRBD1. J was trimmed by 5 bases and V by 0 bases; bases with no gene match: 3. In germline, CDR1 is MNHEY, CDR2 SMNVEV (reference sequence). There are 14 residues in the CDR3.

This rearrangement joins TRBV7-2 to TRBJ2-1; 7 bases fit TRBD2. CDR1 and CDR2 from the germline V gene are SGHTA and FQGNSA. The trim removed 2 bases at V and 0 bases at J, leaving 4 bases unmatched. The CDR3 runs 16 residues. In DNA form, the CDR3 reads TGTGCCAGCAGCTTATTGCGGGGGAGCTCCTACAATGAGCAGTTCTTC. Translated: CASSLLRGSSYNEQFF. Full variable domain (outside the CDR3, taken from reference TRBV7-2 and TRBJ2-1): GAGVSQSPSNKVTEKGKDVELRCDPISGHTALYWYRQSLGQGLEFLIYFQGNSAPDKSGLPSDRFSAERTGGSVSTLTIQRTQQEDSAVYLCASSLLRGSSYNEQFFGPGTRLTVL.

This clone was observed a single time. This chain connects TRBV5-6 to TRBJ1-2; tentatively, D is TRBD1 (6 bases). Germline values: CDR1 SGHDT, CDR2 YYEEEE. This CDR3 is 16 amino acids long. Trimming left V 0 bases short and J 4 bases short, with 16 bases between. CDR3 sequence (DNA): TGTGCCAGCAGCTTGGAGGGGACGGGGGGCTTCTATGGCTACACCTTC. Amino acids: CASSLEGTGGFYGYTF. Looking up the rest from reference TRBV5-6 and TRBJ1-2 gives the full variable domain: DAGVTQSPTHLIKTRGQQVTLRCSPKSGHDTVSWYQQALGQGPQFIFQYYEEEERQRGNFPDRFSGHQFPNYSSELNVNALLLGDSALYLCASSLEGTGGFYGYTFGSGTRLTVV.

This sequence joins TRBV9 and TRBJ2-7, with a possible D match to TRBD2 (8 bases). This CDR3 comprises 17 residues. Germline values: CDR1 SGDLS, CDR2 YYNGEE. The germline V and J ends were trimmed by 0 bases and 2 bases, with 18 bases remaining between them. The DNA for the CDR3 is TGTGCCAGCAGCGTAGAAGATAGCGGGACAGAAACCTACGAGCAGTACTTC. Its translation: CASSVEDSGTETYEQYF.

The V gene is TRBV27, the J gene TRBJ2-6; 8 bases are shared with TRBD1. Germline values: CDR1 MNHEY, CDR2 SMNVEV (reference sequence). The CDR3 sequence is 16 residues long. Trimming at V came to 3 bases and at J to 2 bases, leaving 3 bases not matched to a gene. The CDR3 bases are TGTGCCAGCAGTTTGTCCAGGGGGCCTGGGGCCAACGTCCTGACTTTC. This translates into CASSLSRGPGANVLTF. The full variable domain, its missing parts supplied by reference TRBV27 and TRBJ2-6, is EAQVTQNPRYLITVTGKKLTVTCSQNMNHEYMSWYRQDPGLGLRQIYYSMNVEVTDKGDVPEGYKVSRKEKRNFPLILESPSPNQTSLYFCASSLSRGPGANVLTFGAGSRLTVL.

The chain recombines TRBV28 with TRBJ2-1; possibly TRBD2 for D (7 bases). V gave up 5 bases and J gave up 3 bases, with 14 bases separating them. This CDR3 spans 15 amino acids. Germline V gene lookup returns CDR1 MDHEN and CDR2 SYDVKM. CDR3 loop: CASSSQGGGYNEQFF. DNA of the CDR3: TGTGCCAGCAGTAGTCAGGGAGGGGGCTACAATGAGCAGTTCTTC. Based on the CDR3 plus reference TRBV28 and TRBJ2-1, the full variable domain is DVKVTQSSRYLVKRTGEKVFLECVQDMDHENMFWYRQDPGLGLRLIYFSYDVKMKEKGDIPEGYSVSREKKERFSLILESASTNQTSMYLCASSSQGGGYNEQFFGPGTRLTVL.

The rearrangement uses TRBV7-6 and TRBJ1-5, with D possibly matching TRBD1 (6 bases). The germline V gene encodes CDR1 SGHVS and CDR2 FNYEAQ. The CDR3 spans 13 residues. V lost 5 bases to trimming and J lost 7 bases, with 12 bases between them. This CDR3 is CASSQGRGQPQHF. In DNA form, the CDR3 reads TGTGCCAGCAGCCAGGGGAGGGGACAGCCCCAGCATTTT.

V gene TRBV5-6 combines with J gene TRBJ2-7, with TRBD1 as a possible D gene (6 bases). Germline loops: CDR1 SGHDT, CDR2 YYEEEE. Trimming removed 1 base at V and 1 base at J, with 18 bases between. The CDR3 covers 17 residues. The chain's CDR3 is CASSLSLRGTHSYEQYF. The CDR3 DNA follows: TGTGCCAGCAGCTTGTCCTTGAGGGGGACACATTCCTACGAGCAGTACTTC. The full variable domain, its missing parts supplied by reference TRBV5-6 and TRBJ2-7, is DAGVTQSPTHLIKTRGQQVTLRCSPKSGHDTVSWYQQALGQGPQFIFQYYEEEERQRGNFPDRFSGHQFPNYSSELNVNALLLGDSALYLCASSLSLRGTHSYEQYFGPGTRLTVT.

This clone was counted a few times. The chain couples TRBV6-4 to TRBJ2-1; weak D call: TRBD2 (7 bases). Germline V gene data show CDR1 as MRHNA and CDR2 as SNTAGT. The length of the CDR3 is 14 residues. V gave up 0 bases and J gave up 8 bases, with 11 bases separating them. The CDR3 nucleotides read TGTGCCAGCAGTGACTCAGGGGGGGACGATGAGCAGTTCTTC. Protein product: CASSDSGGDDEQFF.

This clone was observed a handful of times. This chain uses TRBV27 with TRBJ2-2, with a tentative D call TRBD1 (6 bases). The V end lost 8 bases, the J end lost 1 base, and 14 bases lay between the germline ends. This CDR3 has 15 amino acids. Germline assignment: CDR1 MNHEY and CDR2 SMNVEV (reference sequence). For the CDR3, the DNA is TGTGCCAGCCGGACAGCGAACCTGAACACCGGGGAGCTGTTTTTT. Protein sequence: CASRTANLNTGELFF.